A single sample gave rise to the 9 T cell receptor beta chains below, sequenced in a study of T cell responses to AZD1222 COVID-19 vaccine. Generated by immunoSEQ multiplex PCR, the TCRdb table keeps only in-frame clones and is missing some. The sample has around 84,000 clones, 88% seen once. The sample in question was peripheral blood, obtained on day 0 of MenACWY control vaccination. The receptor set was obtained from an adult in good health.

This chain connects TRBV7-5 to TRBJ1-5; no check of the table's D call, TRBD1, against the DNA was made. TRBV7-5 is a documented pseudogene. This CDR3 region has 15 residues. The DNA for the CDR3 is TGTGCCAGAAGCCGAATTGGACAGGCCAGTTCGCCCCAGCATTTT. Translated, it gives CARSRIGQASSPQHF.

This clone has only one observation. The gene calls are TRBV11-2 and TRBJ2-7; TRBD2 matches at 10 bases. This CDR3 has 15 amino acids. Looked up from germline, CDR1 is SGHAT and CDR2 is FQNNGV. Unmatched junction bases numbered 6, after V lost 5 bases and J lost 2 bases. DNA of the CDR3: TGTGCCAGCAGCGCCATAGCGGGGGGTCCCTACGAGCAGTACTTC. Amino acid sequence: CASSAIAGGPYEQYF.

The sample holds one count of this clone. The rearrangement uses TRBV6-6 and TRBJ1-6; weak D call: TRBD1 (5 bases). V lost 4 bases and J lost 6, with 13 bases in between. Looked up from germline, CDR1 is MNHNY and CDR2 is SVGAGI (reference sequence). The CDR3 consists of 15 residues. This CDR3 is CASSSRGGGNSPLHF. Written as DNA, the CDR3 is TGTGCCAGCAGTTCGAGGGGAGGAGGTAATTCACCCCTCCACTTT.

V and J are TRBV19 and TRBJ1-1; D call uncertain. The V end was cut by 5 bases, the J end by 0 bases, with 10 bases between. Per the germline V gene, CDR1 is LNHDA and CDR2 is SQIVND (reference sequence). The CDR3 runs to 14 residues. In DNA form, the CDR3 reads TGTGCCAGTAGTCTCTCGAACTTGAACACTGAAGCTTTCTTT. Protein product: CASSLSNLNTEAFF.

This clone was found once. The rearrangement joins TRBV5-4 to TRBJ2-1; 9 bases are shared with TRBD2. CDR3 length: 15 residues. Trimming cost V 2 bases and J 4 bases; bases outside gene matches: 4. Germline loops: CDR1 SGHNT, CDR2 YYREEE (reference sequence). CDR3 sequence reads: CASSFQRGVYNEQFF. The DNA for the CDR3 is TGTGCCAGCAGCTTCCAGCGGGGGGTTTACAATGAGCAGTTCTTC. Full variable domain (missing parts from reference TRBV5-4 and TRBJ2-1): ETGVTQSPTHLIKTRGQQVTLRCSSQSGHNTVSWYQQALGQGPQFIFQYYREEENGRGNFPPRFSGLQFPNYSSELNVNALELDDSALYLCASSFQRGVYNEQFFGPGTRLTVL.

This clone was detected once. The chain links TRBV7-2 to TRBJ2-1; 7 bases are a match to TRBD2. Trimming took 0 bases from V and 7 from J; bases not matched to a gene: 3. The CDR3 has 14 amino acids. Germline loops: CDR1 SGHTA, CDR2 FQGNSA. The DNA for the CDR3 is TGTGCCAGCAGCTTAGCGCGGGAGAATAATGAGCAGTTCTTC. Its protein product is CASSLARENNEQFF. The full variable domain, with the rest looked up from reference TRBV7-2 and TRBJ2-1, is GAGVSQSPSNKVTEKGKDVELRCDPISGHTALYWYRQSLGQGLEFLIYFQGNSAPDKSGLPSDRFSAERTGGSVSTLTIQRTQQEDSAVYLCASSLARENNEQFFGPGTRLTVL.

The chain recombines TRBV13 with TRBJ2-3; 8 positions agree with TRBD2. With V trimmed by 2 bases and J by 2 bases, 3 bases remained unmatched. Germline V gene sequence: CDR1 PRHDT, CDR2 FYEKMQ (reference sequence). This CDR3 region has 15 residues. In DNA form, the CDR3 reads TGTGCCAGCAGCTTAACGGGGGGGTTCACAGATACGCAGTATTTT. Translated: CASSLTGGFTDTQYF.

The chain's CDR3 is CASSTDVNEKLFF. The CDR3 nucleotides read TGTGCCAGCAGTACGGACGTTAATGAAAAACTGTTTTTT. The chain has TRBV6-2 or TRBV6-3 and TRBJ1-4; D gene ambiguous. In germline, CDR1 is MNHEY, CDR2 SVGEGT. Between the trimmed V and J ends, which lost 5 bases and 4 bases, there was a span of 8 bases. The length of the CDR3 is 13 residues.

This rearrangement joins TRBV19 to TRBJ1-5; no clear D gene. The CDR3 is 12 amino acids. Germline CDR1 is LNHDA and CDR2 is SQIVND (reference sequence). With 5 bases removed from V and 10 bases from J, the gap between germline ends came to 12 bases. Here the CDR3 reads CASSPREQPQHF. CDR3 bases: TGTGCCAGTAGTCCCCGTGAGCAACCCCAGCATTTT.